The sequence of this T cell receptor beta chain was determined in a study of cytomegalovirus exposure and HLA in healthy donors. Study observations and caveats: Listed as cytomegalovirus-associated were roughly 180 TCR beta chains. Researchers reported in a later analysis that common viral pathogens appeared linked to several top clusters. Earlier analysis yielded a pattern in which most TCR beta V segments were productive about 90% or about 30% of the time. Using a false discovery rate of 0.05, a later analysis showed that approximately 17,000 TCR beta sequences were associated with HLA alleles.

The CDR3 runs 17 residues. Per the germline V gene, CDR1 is MDHEN and CDR2 is SYDVKM. V was pared by 4 bases and J by 4 bases, with 22 bases between. For this clone: Antigen unknown.

The PCR used 60 Vbeta and 13 Jbeta primers. Measured with immunoSEQ multiplex PCR; TCRdb has only the in-frame clones, and not every one. The sample shows about 140,000 clones, under 80% of them seen only once. This TCR was recovered from a woman between 50 and 59 years old in good health and CMV-seropositive. This chain uses TRBV28 with TRBJ1-1, with a tentative D call TRBD1 (5 bases). Sample: PBMCs. The CDR3, as DNA: TGTGCCAGCAGTTCGGGGGTAACAGGTAGGGGAGGCACTGAAGCTTTCTTT. Protein: CASSSGVTGRGGTEAFF.